Shown below are 19 T cell receptor beta chains from a single sample sequenced in a study of blood T cell repertoires in COVID-19. TCRdb's copy holds only in-frame clones and misses some; the assay was immunoSEQ multiplex PCR. The table shows approximately 250,000 clones, with over 75% occurring only once. Sequencing used peripheral blood. These receptors originate from a human donor in a cohort sampled during active COVID-19.

This clone was observed a single time. A junction boundary mismatches the germline segment, possibly from a read error. The V call is TRBV11-2, the J call TRBJ2-5; no reliable D call. Per germline, CDR1 SGHAT and CDR2 FQNNGV. This CDR3 region has 15 residues. CDR3 DNA sequence: TGTGCCAGCAGCCTAGAACCCGGGTCCCAAGAGACCCAGTACTTC. It is translated as CASSLEPGSQETQYF.

This chain joins TRBV9 and TRBJ2-7; the D gene is possibly TRBD1 (5 bases). Trimming took 4 bases from V and 3 from J, leaving 8 bases between them. CDR1 and CDR2 from the germline V gene are SGDLS and YYNGEE. The CDR3 has 12 amino acids. CDR3 coding DNA: TGTGCCAGCAGCCGGCAGGGCTACGAGCAGTACTTC. Translated: CASSRQGYEQYF.

The chain has TRBV12-3 or TRBV12-4 and TRBJ1-2, with D uncertain. The CDR3 loop spans 13 amino acids. V was cut by 6 bases and J by 3 bases, with 11 bases left in between. CDR3 residues: CASSYSGHYGYTF. The CDR3 nucleotides read TGTGCCAGCAGCTACAGCGGCCACTATGGCTACACCTTC.

The genes are TRBV27 and TRBJ1-4; no firm D call. Deletions cut 3 bases from V and 6 bases from J, with 8 bases between. Germline values: CDR1 MNHEY, CDR2 SMNVEV (reference sequence). The CDR3 is made up of 13 amino acids. The CDR3 protein is CASSFGGDEKLFF. The CDR3 coding sequence is TGTGCCAGCAGTTTCGGCGGGGATGAAAAACTGTTTTTT.

The CDR3 is CASSLGQTTGELFF. CDR3 bases: TGTGCCAGCAGCTTGGGACAGACGACCGGGGAGCTGTTTTTT. This chain links TRBV5-6 with TRBJ2-2; perhaps TRBD1 as D (5 bases). The CDR3 runs 14 residues. Germline values: CDR1 SGHDT, CDR2 YYEEEE. Trimming took 0 bases from V and 5 from J, leaving 8 bases between them.

This clone was detected only a few times. The chain employs TRBV6-5 and TRBJ1-4, with 8 bases lining up with TRBD1. With 7 bases clipped from V and 7 bases from J, the junction kept 8 bases outside the gene matches. There are 14 residues in the CDR3. The V gene's germline CDR1 is MNHEY and CDR2 SVGAGI. The CDR3 DNA sequence: TGTGCCAGCAACCAGGGGGCTATAGGTGAAAAACTGTTTTTT. Translation: CASNQGAIGEKLFF.

The chain couples TRBV5-1 to TRBJ2-7; 8 nucleotides match TRBD2. This CDR3 is 16 amino acids long. J was trimmed by 1 base and V by 4 bases; bases with no gene match: 10. Germline V gives CDR1 SGHRS, CDR2 YFSETQ. The CDR3 loop is CASSRTSLPSSYEQYF. DNA for the CDR3: TGCGCCAGCAGCCGGACTAGCCTACCTTCGTCCTACGAGCAGTACTTC. Together with reference TRBV5-1 and TRBJ2-7, the CDR3 gives the full variable domain: KAGVTQTPRYLIKTRGQQVTLSCSPISGHRSVSWYQQTPGQGLQFLFEYFSETQRNKGNFPGRFSGRQFSNSRSEMNVSTLELGDSALYLCASSRTSLPSSYEQYFGPGTRLTVT.

This clone was seen a handful of times. The chain combines TRBV9 with TRBJ2-2; maybe TRBD2 (6 bases). Trimming cost V 2 bases and J 3 bases, with 11 bases left between them. Germline CDR1 reads SGDLS; CDR2 reads YYNGEE. The CDR3 loop spans 15 amino acids. The CDR3 DNA reads as TGTGCCAGCAGCGTCGGGGGTATTCACACCGGGGAGCTGTTTTTT. This sequence encodes CASSVGGIHTGELFF.

V usage is TRBV6-5 and J usage is TRBJ2-7, with D tentatively TRBD1 (6 bases). CDR1 is MNHEY and CDR2 is SVGAGI in the germline V gene. The V gene lost 1 base and the J gene lost 4 bases, with 8 bases spanning the gap. CDR3 length: 13 amino acids. The chain's CDR3 is CASSYLRGYEQYF. The CDR3 bases are TGTGCCAGCAGTTACTTGAGGGGGTACGAGCAGTACTTC.

The chain recombines TRBV2 with TRBJ2-5, with D possibly TRBD2 on 6 matching bases. Trimming shortened V by 4 bases and J by 0 bases, and 15 bases separated the two germline ends. Per the germline V gene, CDR1 is SNHLY and CDR2 is FYNNEI. The CDR3 has 16 amino acids. The CDR3 reads CASSGVGLAYQETQYF. DNA for the CDR3: TGTGCCAGCAGTGGCGTGGGACTGGCGTACCAAGAGACCCAGTACTTC. The full variable domain, in which reference TRBV2 and TRBJ2-5 provide the parts outside the CDR3, is EPEVTQTPSHQVTQMGQEVILRCVPISNHLYFYWYRQILGQKVEFLVSFYNNEISEKSEIFDDQFSVERPDGSNFTLKIRSTKLEDSAMYFCASSGVGLAYQETQYFGPGTRLLVL.

This clone was seen once. The chain employs TRBV27 and TRBJ2-3, with 8 bases aligning to TRBD2. The CDR3 length is 15 residues. V shed 0 bases, J shed 6 bases, and the junction held 5 bases outside the gene matches. Looked up from germline, CDR1 is MNHEY and CDR2 is SMNVEV (reference sequence). The CDR3 sequence: CASSLSSGSSDTQYF. The CDR3 nucleotides are TGTGCCAGCAGTTTATCAAGCGGGAGTAGTGATACGCAGTATTTT.

A single count supports this clone. V and J are TRBV7-2 and TRBJ2-1, with D maybe TRBD2 (6 bases). CDR1 is SGHTA, CDR2 FQGNSA, per germline. The CDR3 sequence is 16 residues long. Deletions cut 2 bases from V and 3 bases from J, with 14 bases between. CDR3 DNA sequence: TGTGCCAGCAGCTTAATTCGGGGGAGAGGCTACAATGAGCAGTTCTTC. As protein: CASSLIRGRGYNEQFF.

This sequence joins TRBV28 and TRBJ2-1; D is unclear. This CDR3 has 13 amino acids. Trimming stripped 9 bases from V and 5 bases from J, with 14 bases between. Germline lookup yields CDR1 MDHEN and CDR2 SYDVKM. Written as DNA, the CDR3 is TGTGCCAGTTCTCCAGCGATAAACAATGAGCAGTTCTTC. Protein: CASSPAINNEQFF.

This sequence joins TRBV15 and TRBJ1-1; D gene unclear. CDR3 length: 14 amino acids. CDR1 is LNHNV and CDR2 is YYDKDF in the germline V gene (reference sequence). Trimming took 5 bases from V and 1 from J, leaving 11 bases between them. The CDR3 spells CATSRRGSNTEAFF. The CDR3 region has the DNA TGTGCCACCAGCCGGCGCGGCTCGAACACTGAAGCTTTCTTT.

CDR3 sequence (DNA): TGTGCCAGCACCCTGCAGGGTGGCAAAGATACGCAGTATTTT. Protein product: CASTLQGGKDTQYF. This chain joins TRBV6-5 and TRBJ2-3; TRBD1 is a possible D gene (5 bases). With 7 bases removed from V and 5 bases from J, the gap between germline ends came to 16 bases. The CDR3 covers 14 residues. CDR1 is MNHEY and CDR2 is SVGAGI in the germline V gene.

This rearrangement joins TRBV6-5 to TRBJ1-4; D not certain. V was pared by 2 bases and J by 8 bases, with 9 bases between. Germline V gives CDR1 MNHEY, CDR2 SVGAGI. The CDR3 is 13 residues long. The CDR3 sequence is CASSYEGNEKLFF. Written as DNA, the CDR3 is TGTGCCAGCAGTTACGAGGGAAACGAAAAACTGTTTTTT.

This chain connects TRBV7-8 to TRBJ2-1, with 12 bases fitting TRBD1. This CDR3 has 16 amino acids. V was clipped by 2 bases and J by 13 bases; unmatched bases: 12. Looked up from germline, CDR1 is SGHVS and CDR2 is FQNEAQ. This CDR3 reads CASSLWDRGLTRIQFF. The CDR3 DNA follows: TGTGCCAGCAGCTTATGGGACAGGGGGCTCACCCGAATCCAGTTCTTC.

The chain is built from TRBV3-1 (or the pseudogene TRBV3-2) and TRBJ2-2; possibly TRBD1 for D (6 bases). V gave up 3 bases and J gave up 4 bases, with 12 bases separating them. The germline gives CDR1 LGHDT, CDR2 YNNKEL (reference sequence). The CDR3 runs 15 residues. CDR3 sequence (DNA): TGTGCCAGCAGCCAGGGGGCGGTCTTCACCGGGGAGCTGTTTTTT. Encoded protein: CASSQGAVFTGELFF.

The V and J genes are TRBV6-5 and TRBJ2-5, with D hard to call. Germline-derived CDR1 and CDR2 are MNHEY and SVGAGI. The V gene lost 5 bases and the J gene lost 5 bases, with 15 bases spanning the gap. CDR3 length equals 14 residues. The CDR3 spells CASSPSFSSETQYF. DNA of the CDR3: TGTGCCAGCAGTCCAAGTTTTTCGAGTGAGACCCAGTACTTC.